Listed here are 29 T cell receptor beta chains from one sample, sequenced in a study of early stage breast cancer tumors. Clones were sequenced by immunoSEQ multiplex PCR, and TCRdb holds only the in-frame ones, with some missing. Of tens of thousands of clones in the sample, about 89% were seen once. The sample consisted of blood. The receptors were gathered from an older person with breast cancer.

This chain joins TRBV20-1 and TRBJ2-7; D unclear. CDR1 is DFQATT, CDR2 SNEGSKA, per germline (reference sequence). V was trimmed by 3 bases and J by 4 bases, leaving 7 bases between them. CDR3 size: 11 residues. The chain's CDR3 is CSARAPYEQYF. CDR3 DNA: TGCAGTGCTAGGGCACCTTACGAGCAGTACTTC.

CDR3 nucleotide sequence: TGTGCCAGCAGCCCCGGGGACAGGGTAATCTACACCTTC. Translated: CASSPGDRVIYTF. J is TRBJ1-2 and V is TRBV7-2; 9 nucleotides match TRBD1. The CDR3 runs to 13 residues. V was clipped by 5 bases and J by 10 bases; unmatched bases: 8. Germline V gene lookup returns CDR1 SGHTA and CDR2 FQGNSA.

The V call is TRBV14, the J call TRBJ2-5; D possibly corresponds to TRBD2 (6 bases). The CDR3 runs to 15 residues. The germline V gene has CDR1 SGHDN and CDR2 FVKESK. The ends were cut back, 9 bases at V and 2 bases at J, with 19 bases in the middle. The DNA of the CDR3 is TGTGCCAGTTCCATGGAAGAGGGGAGGCAAGAGACCCAGTACTTC. Protein: CASSMEEGRQETQYF.

The CDR3 loop reads CASSTSTSGGAYEQYF. For the CDR3, the DNA is TGCGCCAGCAGCACCTCCACTAGCGGGGGGGCCTACGAGCAGTACTTC. V is TRBV5-1 and J is TRBJ2-7; TRBD2 agrees at 13 bases. The CDR3 runs to 16 residues. Per germline, CDR1 SGHRS and CDR2 YFSETQ. The J segment lost 2 bases and the V segment lost 4 bases, leaving 6 bases of the junction unmatched.

This sequence joins TRBV6-5 and TRBJ1-1; 8 nucleotides agree with TRBD1. Trimming removed 7 bases from V and 6 bases from J; junction bases left unmatched: 10. The CDR3 is 14 amino acids. Germline V gene lookup returns CDR1 MNHEY and CDR2 SVGAGI. CDR3 sequence: CASTWDRYRPEAFF. The CDR3 DNA reads TGTGCCAGCACCTGGGACAGGTATAGACCTGAAGCTTTCTTT.

The rearrangement uses TRBV10-3 and TRBJ2-3; D remains unclear. In germline, CDR1 is ENHRY, CDR2 SYGVKD. This CDR3 contains 11 residues. With 4 bases removed from V and 6 bases from J, the gap between germline ends came to 5 bases. CDR3 amino acids: CAISASDTQYF. In nucleotides, the CDR3 is TGTGCCATCAGTGCTTCGGATACGCAGTATTTT.

This clone came up a few times. The chain employs TRBV6-6 and TRBJ1-2, with 7 positions matching TRBD1. V dropped 0 bases and J dropped 6; count of bases not matched to a gene: 4. Germline loops: CDR1 MNHNY, CDR2 SVGAGI (reference sequence). The CDR3 runs 14 residues. CDR3 in amino acids: CASSYSGRGDGYTF. CDR3 DNA sequence: TGTGCCAGCAGTTACTCTGGCAGGGGGGATGGCTACACCTTC.

V usage is TRBV5-1 and J usage is TRBJ2-1; 7 bases match TRBD1. This CDR3 has 16 residues. CDR1 and CDR2 from the germline V gene are SGHRS and YFSETQ. After removal of 4 bases from V and 8 bases from J, the junction contained 15 bases not matched to a gene. The chain's CDR3 is CASSLAFRTGKDEQFF. Written as DNA, the CDR3 is TGCGCCAGCAGCCTGGCCTTTAGGACAGGAAAAGATGAGCAGTTCTTC.

CDR3 amino acids: CASSAGWASRDRALGETQYF. CDR3 sequence (DNA): TGTGCCAGCAGCGCGGGCTGGGCCTCCCGGGACAGGGCGTTAGGGGAGACCCAGTACTTC. V is TRBV9 and J is TRBJ2-5; 9 bases fit TRBD1. Looked up from germline, CDR1 is SGDLS and CDR2 is YYNGEE. CDR3 length: 20 amino acids. V trimming: 3 bases; J trimming: 5 bases; junction bases outside the gene matches: 23.

This clone was seen a single time. This chain connects TRBV6-6 to TRBJ1-1; TRBD1 might be the D (5 bases). CDR1 and CDR2 from the germline V gene are MNHNY and SVGAGI (reference sequence). The length of the CDR3 is 14 residues. V dropped 8 bases and J dropped 1 base, with 14 bases sitting between them. Here the CDR3 reads CASRGSGGNTEAFF. In DNA form, the CDR3 reads TGTGCCAGCCGGGGATCCGGGGGGAACACTGAAGCTTTCTTT.

The chain couples TRBV4-3 to TRBJ2-5; TRBD1 aligns across 10 bases. The V gene end was trimmed by 2 bases and the J gene end by 4 bases; junction bases not matched to a gene: 7. The CDR3 length is 16 residues. CDR1 is LGHNA and CDR2 is YSLEER in the germline V gene. CDR3 amino acids: CASSQFGQGGRETQYF. The DNA for the CDR3 is TGCGCCAGCAGCCAATTCGGACAGGGGGGTCGAGAGACCCAGTACTTC.

The chain couples TRBV13 to TRBJ2-7, with 12 positions matching TRBD1. The CDR3 length is 16 residues. In germline, CDR1 is PRHDT, CDR2 FYEKMQ (reference sequence). V shed 1 base, J shed 1 base, and the junction held 2 bases outside the gene matches. For the CDR3, the DNA is TGTGCCAGCAGCTTAGCGGGACAGGGGGCATCCTACGAGCAGTACTTC. Residues: CASSLAGQGASYEQYF.

The V and J genes are TRBV6-5 and TRBJ2-7; a possible D gene is TRBD2 (5 bases). Germline CDR1 and CDR2: MNHEY and SVGAGI. The V and J ends lost 6 bases and 1 base respectively, with 16 bases between them. The CDR3 consists of 15 residues. CDR3 amino acids: CASSYREGYSYEQYF. CDR3 coding DNA: TGTGCCAGCAGCTACCGAGAGGGCTATTCCTACGAGCAGTACTTC.

CDR3 sequence: CASSSSKTGNTEAFF. The CDR3 DNA is TGTGCCAGCAGCTCCTCTAAGACGGGGAACACTGAAGCTTTCTTT. The chain combines TRBV13 with TRBJ1-1, with no clear D. The V gene lost 4 bases and the J gene lost 1 base, with 13 bases spanning the gap. The CDR3 has 15 residues. Germline CDR1 PRHDT, CDR2 FYEKMQ (reference sequence). Full variable domain (missing parts from reference TRBV13 and TRBJ1-1): AAGVIQSPRHLIKEKRETATLKCYPIPRHDTVYWYQQGPGQDPQFLISFYEKMQSDKGSIPDRFSAQQFSDYHSELNMSSLELGDSALYFCASSSSKTGNTEAFFGQGTRLTVV.

V and J are TRBV30 and TRBJ1-3; D gene uncertain. V lost 3 bases and J 3 bases, leaving 15 bases between the germline ends. Germline V gene sequence: CDR1 GTSNPN, CDR2 SVGIG (reference sequence). CDR3 length: 15 amino acids. The CDR3 here is CAWSRRVGVGNTIYF. The CDR3 nucleotides are TGTGCCTGGAGCCGCCGCGTCGGGGTTGGAAACACCATATATTTT. Full variable domain (missing parts from reference TRBV30 and TRBJ1-3): SQTIHQWPATLVQPVGSPLSLECTVEGTSNPNLYWYRQAAGRGLQLLFYSVGIGQISSEVPQNLSASRPQDRQFILSSKKLLLSDSGFYLCAWSRRVGVGNTIYFGEGSWLTVV.

The CDR3 nucleotides read TGTGCCAGCAGCCCGGGACTAGCGGGAGGGGAGACCCAGTACTTC. Translating it yields CASSPGLAGGETQYF. The V call is TRBV7-9, the J call TRBJ2-5; 16 bases fit TRBD2. J was trimmed by 5 bases and V by 5 bases; bases with no gene match: 2. CDR3 size: 15 residues. Germline lookup yields CDR1 SEHNR and CDR2 FQNEAQ (reference sequence). Full variable domain (rest looked up from reference TRBV7-9 and TRBJ2-5): DTGVSQNPRHKITKRGQNVTFRCDPISEHNRLYWYRQTLGQGPEFLTYFQNEAQLEKSRLLSDRFSAERPKGSFSTLEIQRTEQGDSAMYLCASSPGLAGGETQYFGPGTRLLVL.

V and J are TRBV5-6 and TRBJ2-3; 8 nucleotides match TRBD2. V shed 2 bases and J 2 bases; nucleotides not matched to a gene: 10. The CDR3 totals 17 residues. Germline V lookup: CDR1 SGHDT, CDR2 YYEEEE. CDR3 protein: CASSLRTSSENTDTQYF. The CDR3 DNA follows: TGTGCCAGCAGCTTACGGACTAGCTCCGAGAACACAGATACGCAGTATTTT.

The genes are TRBV4-3 and TRBJ2-5; D might be TRBD1 (5 bases). This CDR3 is built from 18 residues. Germline CDR1 reads LGHNA; CDR2 reads YSLEER. Trimming removed 1 base at V and 5 bases at J, with 23 bases between. The CDR3: CASSQVWYIWNRLETQYF. For the CDR3, the DNA is TGCGCCAGCAGCCAAGTTTGGTATATATGGAACAGGTTGGAGACCCAGTACTTC.

This rearrangement joins TRBV5-4 to TRBJ2-7, with 7 bases lining up with TRBD1. Germline CDR1 SGHNT, CDR2 YYREEE (reference sequence). With 4 bases clipped from V and 0 bases from J, the junction kept 4 bases outside the gene matches. The CDR3 length is 14 residues. CDR3 coding DNA: TGTGCCAGCAGCCCGGACAGGAGCTCCTACGAGCAGTACTTC. It specifies CASSPDRSSYEQYF.

This clone was seen a single time. V gene TRBV7-9 combines with J gene TRBJ1-5; unclear D gene. V was pared by 1 base and J by 2 bases, with 3 bases between. The CDR3 runs 13 residues. Germline assignment: CDR1 SEHNR and CDR2 FQNEAQ (reference sequence). Written as DNA, the CDR3 is TGTGCCAGCAGCTTAGTCGGCAATCAGCCCCAGCATTTT. It is translated as CASSLVGNQPQHF.

This clone was detected once. This chain links TRBV5-6 with TRBJ1-3; a possible D gene is TRBD1 (6 bases). The germline V and J ends were trimmed by 0 bases and 0 bases, with 7 bases remaining between them. The CDR3 sequence is 15 residues long. CDR1 and CDR2 from the germline V gene are SGHDT and YYEEEE. CDR3 sequence reads: CASSLVDSSGNTIYF. The CDR3 DNA follows: TGTGCCAGCAGCTTGGTGGACAGCTCTGGAAACACCATATATTTT.

The chain employs TRBV5-1 and TRBJ2-7; 8 nucleotides line up with TRBD1. The CDR3 contains 14 residues. Germline V gene sequence: CDR1 SGHRS, CDR2 YFSETQ. Trimming took 4 bases from V and 2 from J; bases not matched to a gene: 5. CDR3 bases: TGCGCCAGCAGCCGGGGGACAGGTGCCTACGAGCAGTACTTC. It codes for CASSRGTGAYEQYF.

The CDR3 DNA is TGTGCCAGCAGGTTTAGCGGGGGGGATTTCCCCTACAATGAGCAGTTCTTC. Protein sequence: CASRFSGGDFPYNEQFF. The chain uses TRBV6-4 and TRBJ2-1; TRBD2 matches at 11 bases. Germline V CDR1 and CDR2: MRHNA, SNTAGT. V shed 6 bases and J 2 bases; nucleotides not matched to a gene: 9. The CDR3 is made up of 17 amino acids.

This clone was counted a single time. This chain links TRBV7-2 with TRBJ1-2; D not resolved. The CDR3 has 14 residues. The germline V gene encodes CDR1 SGHTA and CDR2 FQGNSA. The germline V and J ends were trimmed by 1 base and 3 bases, with 9 bases remaining between them. The CDR3 DNA reads as TGTGCCAGCAGCTTAGTGGCGGCAGACTATGGCTACACCTTC. It is translated as CASSLVAADYGYTF.

This clone was observed a handful of times. This rearrangement joins TRBV7-9 to TRBJ2-7, with 9 bases fitting TRBD2. The J segment lost 6 bases and the V segment lost 4 bases, leaving 10 bases of the junction unmatched. Germline V CDR1 and CDR2: SEHNR, FQNEAQ (reference sequence). This CDR3 region has 15 residues. DNA of the CDR3: TGTGCCAGCAGCTACCTGACTAGCGGAGGCTCCGAGCAGTACTTC. The encoded protein is CASSYLTSGGSEQYF.

The chain is built from TRBV25-1 and TRBJ1-3, with D possibly matching TRBD1 (5 bases). CDR1 is MGHDK and CDR2 is SYGVNS in the germline V gene. The CDR3 spans 17 residues. Trimming stripped 2 bases from V and 4 bases from J, with 18 bases between. The CDR3 loop is CASSEGVQGQSGNTIYF. For the CDR3, the DNA is TGTGCCAGCAGTGAAGGGGTCCAGGGTCAATCGGGAAACACCATATATTTT.

The table lists this clone with a count of one. The genes are TRBV15 and TRBJ1-3; D is undetermined. Deletions cut 4 bases from V and 0 bases from J, with 13 bases between. The CDR3 has 16 amino acids. Germline CDR1 and CDR2: LNHNV and YYDKDF (reference sequence). In nucleotides, the CDR3 is TGTGCCACCAGCATTACACTTGGGAGCTCTGGAAACACCATATATTTT. This encodes CATSITLGSSGNTIYF.

The CDR3 region is CASSPGQGTGYTF. DNA for the CDR3: TGTGCCAGCAGCCCGGGACAGGGAACTGGCTACACCTTC. This sequence joins TRBV7-2 and TRBJ1-2; 9 positions match TRBD1. CDR1 SGHTA and CDR2 FQGNSA come from the germline V gene. Trimming at V came to 5 bases and at J to 7 bases, leaving 5 bases not matched to a gene. The CDR3 contains 13 residues.

The V gene is TRBV5-6, the J gene TRBJ2-1, with 11 positions matching TRBD2. The CDR3 consists of 15 residues. The germline V gene has CDR1 SGHDT and CDR2 YYEEEE. V trimming: 0 bases; J trimming: 10 bases; junction bases outside the gene matches: 6. The CDR3 DNA is TGTGCCAGCAGCTTGGTTCCTAGCGGGGGGCAAGAGCAGTTCTTC. Protein product: CASSLVPSGGQEQFF. The variable domain in full, completed from reference TRBV5-6 and TRBJ2-1, reads DAGVTQSPTHLIKTRGQQVTLRCSPKSGHDTVSWYQQALGQGPQFIFQYYEEEERQRGNFPDRFSGHQFPNYSSELNVNALLLGDSALYLCASSLVPSGGQEQFFGPGTRLTVL.